The 24 T cell receptor beta chains below all came from one sample that was sequenced in a study of blood T cells in healthy people across ages. Next came a second PCR, run for about 6 to 12 cycles, which used a sample-barcoded 5' primer along with a J-beta primer mix. MiXCR, run by TCRdb on the 5' RACE reads, gives a single entry per CDR3 protein. The sample includes about 580,000 distinct CDR3 sequences, around half seen only once; the top ten take roughly 25%. The sequencing sample was made of blood. These receptors were taken from a man of 80 years or more in good health.

The chain combines TRBV5-1 with TRBJ2-3; a possible D gene is TRBD2 (7 bases). CDR3 length equals 15 residues. V lost 0 bases and J 6 bases, leaving 14 bases between the germline ends. Germline values: CDR1 SGHRS, CDR2 YFSETQ. The CDR3 bases are TGCGCCAGCAGCTTGGCCCCAGGGGAGGGGGATACGCAGTATTTT. This codes for CASSLAPGEGDTQYF.

This clonotype was observed once. Germline and junction disagree at one end, which may indicate a read error. The chain joins TRBV9 to TRBJ2-1, with D maybe TRBD2 (6 bases). This CDR3 has 17 residues. CDR1 SGDLS and CDR2 YYNGEE come from the germline V gene. The CDR3 spells CAGSPEEGGRSYNEQFF. CDR3 nucleotide sequence: TGTGCCGGCAGCCCAGAGGAGGGCGGGCGATCCTACAATGAGCAGTTCTTC.

The V gene is TRBV29-1, the J gene TRBJ2-7, with 9 bases matching TRBD2. The length of the CDR3 is 19 residues. Germline V gives CDR1 SQVTM, CDR2 ANQGSEA. V was pared by 7 bases and J by 10 bases, with 32 bases of the junction left unmatched. In nucleotides, the CDR3 is TGCAGCGCAACGGGGGGCTTAGAAGCGGGGGGCGTTAGACAAGAGGCCCAGTACTTC. Its translation is CSATGGLEAGGVRQEAQYF.

In regard to this clonotype: This may be a read error: a much more frequent sequence differs by one nucleotide. The chain couples TRBV6-5 to TRBJ2-7; 8 bases agree with TRBD1. There are 13 residues in the CDR3. Germline CDR1 and CDR2: MNHEY and SVGAGI. V lost 10 bases and J lost 7; bases outside the gene matches: 12. The CDR3 nucleotides read TGTGCCATCTCAGGGGGCCCCTACAATGAGCAGTACTTC. Translating gives CAISGGPYNEQYF.

V is TRBV11-3 and J is TRBJ2-3, with 8 bases matching TRBD2. CDR3 length: 15 residues. Germline CDR1 and CDR2: SGHNT and YENEEA. Trimming at V came to 5 bases and at J to 2 bases, leaving 6 bases not matched to a gene. In DNA, the CDR3 is TGTGCCAGCAGCCCAAATAGCGGGGCCACAGATACGCAGTATTTT. It is translated as CASSPNSGATDTQYF.

This clonotype was observed a few times. V gene TRBV20-1 combines with J gene TRBJ2-6; 10 bases are a match to TRBD2. CDR1 and CDR2 from the germline V gene are DFQATT and SNEGSKA (reference sequence). The CDR3 is 17 residues long. Trimming took 3 bases from V and 4 from J; bases not matched to a gene: 9. DNA of the CDR3: TGCAGTGCTAGGAGGCTAGCGGGAGTATCCGGGGCCAACGTCCTGACTTTC. Protein: CSARRLAGVSGANVLTF.

This clonotype occurred a few times. This chain links TRBV14 with TRBJ1-2; TRBD1 matches 7 bases. This CDR3 is 15 amino acids long. V was clipped by 0 bases and J by 4 bases; unmatched bases: 5. Germline CDR1 is SGHDN and CDR2 is FVKESK. In nucleotides, the CDR3 is TGTGCCAGCAGCCAAGATTGGGGACAGATCTATGGCTACACCTTC. This codes for CASSQDWGQIYGYTF.

The genes are TRBV29-1 and TRBJ2-1; D may match TRBD1 or TRBD2 (5 bases each). Germline V gives CDR1 SQVTM, CDR2 ANQGSEA. The CDR3 sequence is 12 residues long. The V and J ends lost 3 bases and 7 bases respectively, with 10 bases between them. CDR3 bases: TGCAGCGTTGAGAGGGGCCCAAATGAGCAGTTCTTC. It codes for CSVERGPNEQFF.

This chain joins TRBV7-2 and TRBJ2-7, with 8 bases matching TRBD2. The DNA end is a closer match to TRBJ2-5, so the J assignment may be wrong. Germline CDR1 reads SGHTA; CDR2 reads FQGNSA. CDR3 length equals 14 residues. The CDR3 DNA is TGTGCCAGCAGAAGCCGGGGGGGTCAAGAGACCCAGTACTTC. This codes for CASRSRGGQETQYF.

This clonotype came up many times. The V and J genes are TRBV12-3 or TRBV12-4 and TRBJ2-7; no clear D gene. The CDR3 extends over 14 amino acids. Trimming removed 3 bases from V and 1 base from J, with 10 bases in between. The CDR3 DNA is TGTGCCAGCAGTTTGGCAGGCCTTTCCTACGAGCAGTACTTC. Translated: CASSLAGLSYEQYF.

This rearrangement joins TRBV12-3 or TRBV12-4 to TRBJ1-2; TRBD1 is a possible D gene (5 bases). Trimming shortened V by 5 bases and J by 7 bases, and 14 bases separated the two germline ends. The CDR3 consists of 13 residues. The CDR3 protein is CASSRDGGGGYTF. The DNA for the CDR3 is TGTGCCAGCAGTCGGGACGGCGGAGGTGGCTACACCTTC.

This chain joins TRBV6-6 and TRBJ2-2, with D perhaps matching TRBD1 (5 bases). The CDR3 is made up of 14 amino acids. The germline V gene encodes CDR1 MNHNY and CDR2 SVGAGI (reference sequence). V lost 4 bases to trimming and J lost 5 bases, with 11 bases between them. The CDR3 loop is CASSSRQNTGELFF. DNA of the CDR3: TGTGCCAGCAGTTCCCGACAGAATACCGGGGAGCTGTTTTTT.

Regarding this clonotype: This may be a read error: a much more frequent sequence differs by one nucleotide. This chain connects TRBV6-6 to TRBJ2-5, with D possibly TRBD1 on 5 matching bases. The CDR3 has 15 residues. Germline CDR1 is MNHNY and CDR2 is SVGAGI (reference sequence). CDR3 amino acids: CASSYSGQGEQTRYF. As DNA, the CDR3 is TGTGCCAGCAGTTACTCCGGGCAGGGCGAGCAGACCCGGTACTTC.

The chain carries TRBV7-6 and TRBJ2-1, with TRBD2 matching over 11 bases. Germline V gene sequence: CDR1 SGHVS, CDR2 FNYEAQ. CDR3 size: 17 residues. Trimming cost V 3 bases and J 7 bases; bases outside gene matches: 11. Written as DNA, the CDR3 is TGTGCCAGCAGCTTTCGTAGTAGCGGGAGGGCCTGGAATGAGCAGTTCTTC. Its protein product is CASSFRSSGRAWNEQFF. The whole variable domain, remainder taken from reference TRBV7-6 and TRBJ2-1, is GAGVSQSPRYKVTKRGQDVALRCDPISGHVSLYWYRQALGQGPEFLTYFNYEAQQDKSGLPNDRFSAERPEGSISTLTIQRTEQRDSAMYRCASSFRSSGRAWNEQFFGPGTRLTVL.

The CDR3 DNA reads as TGCGCCAGCAGCTTGTCTTTCAGCGGGGTAGACACGCAGTATTTT. Amino acids: CASSLSFSGVDTQYF. This chain links TRBV5-1 with TRBJ2-3; 7 positions match TRBD2. V lost 1 base to trimming and J lost 9 bases; unmatched junction nucleotides: 11. Germline V gene data show CDR1 as SGHRS and CDR2 as YFSETQ. This CDR3 has 15 residues.

This clonotype was counted many times. V usage is TRBV6-5 and J usage is TRBJ2-7; D might be TRBD2 (6 bases). CDR1 MNHEY and CDR2 SVGAGI come from the germline V gene. The CDR3 is made up of 13 amino acids. V shed 2 bases and J shed 2 bases, with 7 bases lying between them. CDR3 residues: CASSYAGTYEQYF. The CDR3 DNA reads as TGTGCCAGCAGTTACGCGGGAACCTACGAGCAGTACTTC.

This CDR3 is CASSQGASGGIIQETQYF. For the CDR3, the DNA is TGTGCCAGCAGCCAAGGGGCTAGCGGGGGGATCATCCAAGAGACCCAGTACTTC. The chain couples TRBV3-1 to TRBJ2-5, with 11 bases fitting TRBD2. J was trimmed by 1 base and V by 1 base; bases with no gene match: 8. Per the germline V gene, CDR1 is LGHDT and CDR2 is YNNKEL (reference sequence). The CDR3 is made up of 18 amino acids.

This clonotype was seen a few times. V gene TRBV10-2 combines with J gene TRBJ2-1, with TRBD2 matching 8 bases. The CDR3 consists of 15 residues. Per the germline V gene, CDR1 is WSHSY and CDR2 is SAAADI. The J segment lost 2 bases and the V segment lost 6 bases, leaving 6 bases of the junction unmatched. CDR3 DNA sequence: TGCGCCAGCAGGGATAGCGGGGCACCCTACAATGAGCAGTTCTTC. Protein sequence: CASRDSGAPYNEQFF.

The chain joins TRBV6-2 or TRBV6-3 to TRBJ2-7; D is ambiguous. CDR3 length equals 13 residues. Germline values: CDR1 MNHEY, CDR2 SVGEGT. V lost 4 bases and J lost 3, with 10 bases in between. Here the CDR3 reads CASSFASYYEQYF. CDR3 in DNA: TGTGCCAGCAGTTTCGCCAGTTACTACGAGCAGTACTTC.

This clonotype turned up a few times. V is TRBV20-1 and J is TRBJ1-2, with D perhaps matching TRBD1 (6 bases). CDR3 length: 12 amino acids. Per the germline V gene, CDR1 is DFQATT and CDR2 is SNEGSKA (reference sequence). Trimming took off 0 bases at V and 7 bases at J, with 9 bases between the two ends. This CDR3 is CSARDEGVGYTF. CDR3 sequence (DNA): TGCAGTGCTAGAGACGAGGGGGTTGGCTACACCTTC.

This chain uses TRBV12-3 or TRBV12-4 with TRBJ2-1; 7 bases are shared with TRBD1. The trim removed 6 bases at V and 3 bases at J, leaving 8 bases unmatched. CDR3 length equals 15 residues. The CDR3 loop reads CASRTTGSRYNEQFF. For the CDR3, the DNA is TGTGCCAGCAGGACGACAGGGAGTCGCTACAATGAGCAGTTCTTC.

This chain links TRBV5-1 with TRBJ2-3; 10 nucleotides match TRBD2. Germline V gene lookup returns CDR1 SGHRS and CDR2 YFSETQ. This CDR3 is 15 amino acids long. Trimming at V came to 4 bases and at J to 2 bases, leaving 4 bases not matched to a gene. The CDR3 protein is CASSPLAGHTDTQYF. CDR3 nucleotides: TGCGCCAGCAGCCCACTAGCGGGACACACAGATACGCAGTATTTT. Filled out from reference TRBV5-1 and TRBJ2-3, the complete variable domain reads KAGVTQTPRYLIKTRGQQVTLSCSPISGHRSVSWYQQTPGQGLQFLFEYFSETQRNKGNFPGRFSGRQFSNSRSEMNVSTLELGDSALYLCASSPLAGHTDTQYFGPGTRLTVL.

A note on this clonotype: One end of the junction does not line up with germline, which may come from a read error. The genes are TRBV24-1 and TRBJ2-1; 11 bases are shared with TRBD1. The length of the CDR3 is 19 residues. Germline lookup yields CDR1 KGHDR and CDR2 SFDVKD. The CDR3 protein is CATSDFRARGTGGRNERFF. The DNA of the CDR3 is TGTGCCACCAGTGATTTTCGGGCCCGGGGGACAGGGGGTAGAAATGAGCGGTTCTTC.

This clonotype was seen more than once but under ten times. The chain has TRBV20-1 and TRBJ2-1, with TRBD2 matching over 13 bases. CDR3 length equals 18 residues. V trimming: 3 bases; J trimming: 3 bases; junction bases outside the gene matches: 11. Germline V gene data show CDR1 as DFQATT and CDR2 as SNEGSKA (reference sequence). CDR3: CSARGELAGGRYYNEQFF. In DNA form, the CDR3 reads TGCAGTGCTAGGGGAGAACTAGCGGGAGGGAGATACTACAATGAGCAGTTCTTC.